The 22 T cell receptor beta chains reported below all come from one sample, sequenced in a study of T cell changes during pregnancy in multiple sclerosis. The repertoire was sequenced with immunoSEQ multiplex PCR; TCRdb's copy has only in-frame clones and lacks some. The table shows 32,000 or so clones, with about 90% occurring only once. The specimen comprised CD4+ T cells from peripheral blood mononuclear cells, sampled in the third trimester of pregnancy. Every receptor here comes from a female donor in good health, enrolled as a control in a pregnancy study.

The chain employs TRBV11-3 and TRBJ1-3, with TRBD1 identical over 8 bases. The V gene's germline CDR1 is SGHNT and CDR2 YENEEA. The CDR3 length is 15 residues. The junction had 6 bases not matched to a gene; V was cut back by 5 bases and J by 3 bases. CDR3 bases: TGTGCCAGCAGCACGTCGACAGGGGTTGGAAACACCATATATTTT. Protein: CASSTSTGVGNTIYF.

The table lists this clone with a count of one. This sequence joins TRBV19 and TRBJ1-1; the D is unclear. The V gene lost 6 bases and the J gene lost 5 bases, with 19 bases spanning the gap. Germline CDR1 is LNHDA and CDR2 is SQIVND (reference sequence). The CDR3 runs 15 residues. CDR3 sequence (DNA): TGTGCCAGTAGCCAGACGTCGGGTTGGATAACTGAAGCTTTCTTT. Amino acids: CASSQTSGWITEAFF.

The genes are TRBV7-9 and TRBJ1-5; 12 nucleotides match TRBD1. V was pared by 7 bases and J by 6 bases, with 7 bases of the junction left unmatched. Germline loops: CDR1 SEHNR, CDR2 FQNEAQ (reference sequence). The CDR3 totals 15 residues. DNA for the CDR3: TGTGCCAGCACCCCGGGACAGGGGGCGAGTCAGCCCCAGCATTTT. Its translation: CASTPGQGASQPQHF.

In DNA form, the CDR3 reads TGTGCCATCAGTGCTAGCGGGAGCACCTACAATGAGCAGTTCTTC. Translation: CAISASGSTYNEQFF. This chain joins TRBV10-3 and TRBJ2-1, with 10 nucleotides matching TRBD2. The CDR3 is 15 amino acids. Germline V gene sequence: CDR1 ENHRY, CDR2 SYGVKD. Losses at the gene ends were 4 bases for V and 2 bases for J; bases not matched to a gene: 2.

The chain combines TRBV6-6 with TRBJ1-5; perhaps TRBD1 as D (5 bases). CDR1 and CDR2 (germline): MNHNY, SVGAGI (reference sequence). CDR3 length: 15 residues. V gave up 7 bases and J gave up 4 bases, with 17 bases separating them. The DNA for the CDR3 is TGTGCCAGCAACCTGTTACCAGGGAGGAATCAGCCCCAGCATTTT. Residues: CASNLLPGRNQPQHF.

The rearrangement links TRBV18 to TRBJ2-2; D ambiguous. Trimming cost V 5 bases and J 2 bases, with 9 bases left between them. This CDR3 region has 14 residues. The germline V gene has CDR1 KGHSH and CDR2 LQKENI. CDR3 in DNA: TGTGCCAGCTCATCGTCTAGAAACACCGGGGAGCTGTTTTTT. Protein product: CASSSSRNTGELFF.

This clone appeared a few times. This chain connects TRBV29-1 to TRBJ2-3; D may be TRBD2 (7 bases). The CDR3 is 14 residues long. Germline assignment: CDR1 SQVTM and CDR2 ANQGSEA. V gave up 4 bases and J gave up 1 base, with 12 bases separating them. The CDR3 sequence: CSVAQGGGTDTQYF. The DNA of the CDR3 is TGCAGCGTTGCACAGGGAGGGGGCACAGATACGCAGTATTTT.

The rearrangement links TRBV7-9 to TRBJ2-3; the D gene is possibly TRBD1 (6 bases). Germline loops: CDR1 SEHNR, CDR2 FQNEAQ (reference sequence). CDR3 length: 15 amino acids. Deletions cut 1 base from V and 3 bases from J, with 11 bases between. This CDR3 reads CASSLGGGKTDTQYF. CDR3 in DNA: TGTGCCAGCAGCTTAGGAGGGGGTAAGACAGATACGCAGTATTTT.

V gene TRBV30 combines with J gene TRBJ2-7; TRBD2 aligns across 10 bases. Unmatched junction bases numbered 6, after V lost 3 bases and J lost 1 base. From germline, CDR1 is GTSNPN and CDR2 SVGIG (reference sequence). The CDR3 spans 15 residues. CDR3 residues: CAWRLPSGGSYEQYF. DNA of the CDR3: TGTGCCTGGAGGCTGCCTAGCGGGGGATCCTACGAGCAGTACTTC.

The gene calls are TRBV4-2 and TRBJ2-7; D perhaps matches TRBD2 (7 bases). Per the germline V gene, CDR1 is LGHNA and CDR2 is YNFKEQ. The CDR3 sequence is 16 residues long. V was shortened by 0 bases and J by 2 bases, with 14 bases between the two germline ends. The CDR3, as DNA: TGTGCCAGCAGCCAAGATGTAGGGGGGAGGGCCTACGAGCAGTACTTC. Amino acid sequence: CASSQDVGGRAYEQYF.

V is TRBV28 and J is TRBJ2-7; TRBD1 is a possible D gene (6 bases). Trimming cost V 4 bases and J 5 bases, with 12 bases left between them. The CDR3 extends over 13 amino acids. Germline CDR1 reads MDHEN; CDR2 reads SYDVKM. The CDR3 reads CASSSLPGDEQYF. CDR3 sequence (DNA): TGTGCCAGCAGTTCCCTCCCAGGGGACGAGCAGTACTTC.

V usage is TRBV11-3 and J usage is TRBJ2-2, with 9 nucleotides matching TRBD1. CDR1 and CDR2 from the germline V gene are SGHNT and YENEEA. This CDR3 is 16 amino acids long. With 5 bases clipped from V and 8 bases from J, the junction kept 12 bases outside the gene matches. The CDR3 is CASSLGQGNSAGELFF. The CDR3 DNA follows: TGTGCCAGCAGCCTGGGACAGGGAAATTCCGCTGGGGAGCTGTTTTTT.

V and J are TRBV2 and TRBJ2-7; D is perhaps TRBD1 (6 bases). V was shortened by 4 bases and J by 0 bases, with 10 bases between the two germline ends. Germline CDR1 reads SNHLY; CDR2 reads FYNNEI. The CDR3 loop spans 14 amino acids. The CDR3 DNA reads as TGTGCCAGCAGTGGCTACAGGGTCTCCTACGAGCAGTACTTC. Translation gives CASSGYRVSYEQYF. Drawing the rest from reference TRBV2 and TRBJ2-7, the complete variable domain is EPEVTQTPSHQVTQMGQEVILRCVPISNHLYFYWYRQILGQKVEFLVSFYNNEISEKSEIFDDQFSVERPDGSNFTLKIRSTKLEDSAMYFCASSGYRVSYEQYFGPGTRLTVT.

The chain carries TRBV19 and TRBJ1-2, with TRBD1 matching 8 bases. Germline assignment: CDR1 LNHDA and CDR2 SQIVND (reference sequence). The CDR3 consists of 17 residues. The ends lost 5 bases at V and 0 bases at J; junction bases unmatched: 11. CDR3: CASSPHGQGFTNYGYTF. The CDR3 DNA is TGTGCCAGTAGTCCCCACGGACAGGGCTTTACTAACTATGGCTACACCTTC.

The chain links TRBV5-1 to TRBJ1-4, with D unclear. This CDR3 has 13 amino acids. Germline V lookup: CDR1 SGHRS, CDR2 YFSETQ. The V gene lost 3 bases and the J gene lost 7 bases, with 10 bases spanning the gap. The CDR3: CASSWGSGEKLFF. DNA for the CDR3: TGCGCCAGCAGCTGGGGTAGCGGTGAAAAACTGTTTTTT.

The chain has TRBV5-1 and TRBJ2-1; 8 nucleotides line up with TRBD1. CDR1 and CDR2 from the germline V gene are SGHRS and YFSETQ. V was clipped by 0 bases and J by 6 bases; unmatched bases: 5. CDR3 length: 15 amino acids. The CDR3 sequence: CASSLGGQGANEQFF. Here the CDR3 DNA reads TGCGCCAGCAGCTTGGGTGGACAGGGCGCCAATGAGCAGTTCTTC.

This sequence joins TRBV27 and TRBJ1-5; no firm D call. The length of the CDR3 is 14 residues. Germline loops: CDR1 MNHEY, CDR2 SMNVEV (reference sequence). Trimming cost V 5 bases and J 7 bases, with 15 bases left between them. CDR3 region: CASSPNLSNQPQHF. CDR3 in DNA: TGTGCCAGCAGTCCGAACCTTAGTAACCAGCCCCAGCATTTT.

The chain carries TRBV14 and TRBJ1-6; D is possibly TRBD1 (6 bases). V was clipped by 4 bases and J by 8 bases, with 12 bases between them. The CDR3 is 14 amino acids. Looked up from germline, CDR1 is SGHDN and CDR2 is FVKESK. In DNA, the CDR3 is TGTGCCAGCAGCCCCTGGACAGTAGATTCACCCCTCCACTTT. This sequence encodes CASSPWTVDSPLHF.

The chain recombines TRBV14 with TRBJ2-4; TRBD1 agrees at 7 bases. In germline, CDR1 is SGHDN, CDR2 FVKESK. The trim removed 4 bases at V and 5 bases at J, leaving 8 bases unmatched. The CDR3 totals 15 residues. CDR3 amino acids: CASSRTGTAENIQYF. CDR3 nucleotides: TGTGCCAGCAGCCGTACTGGGACAGCAGAAAACATTCAGTACTTC.

Written as DNA, the CDR3 is TGTGCCAGCAGCTTATTGGCTAGCGGGGGGGCAGGTACGCAGTATTTT. Translation: CASSLLASGGAGTQYF. This chain joins TRBV7-2 and TRBJ2-3; 12 bases line up with TRBD2. Germline lookup yields CDR1 SGHTA and CDR2 FQGNSA. This CDR3 comprises 16 residues. Unmatched junction bases numbered 8, after V lost 2 bases and J lost 8 bases. The whole variable domain, remainder taken from reference TRBV7-2 and TRBJ2-3, is GAGVSQSPSNKVTEKGKDVELRCDPISGHTALYWYRQSLGQGLEFLIYFQGNSAPDKSGLPSDRFSAERTGGSVSTLTIQRTQQEDSAVYLCASSLLASGGAGTQYFGPGTRLTVL.

This clone showed up just a few times. The chain joins TRBV28 to TRBJ2-1, with TRBD2 matching over 7 bases. V dropped 7 bases and J dropped 0; count of bases not matched to a gene: 12. Germline V gene data show CDR1 as MDHEN and CDR2 as SYDVKM. The CDR3 has 17 amino acids. CDR3 DNA: TGTGCCAGCACCTCGGCGGGGGAATTAAGCTCCTACAATGAGCAGTTCTTC. Protein: CASTSAGELSSYNEQFF.

The chain links TRBV5-1 to TRBJ1-3, with TRBD1 identical over 9 bases. V lost 1 base and J lost 3; bases outside the gene matches: 5. Germline CDR1 and CDR2: SGHRS and YFSETQ. The CDR3 extends over 16 amino acids. CDR3 nucleotides: TGCGCCAGCAGCTTGACAGGGGGCGTCAGTGGAAACACCATATATTTT. This encodes CASSLTGGVSGNTIYF.